This T cell receptor beta chain originates from a study of cytomegalovirus exposure and HLA in healthy donors. The wider study: Prior work identified 95 million to 120 million unique TCR beta sequences in some 180 million T cells. General study points: Later on, a genetic analysis was performed. It linked a missense variant in DCLRE1C with V- and J-gene trimming of TCR beta. Earlier analysis yielded a pattern in which most TCR beta V segments were productive about 90% or about 30% of the time.

Healthy bone marrow donors made up the donor group. CDR3 size: 15 residues. V lost 9 bases, J lost 0 bases, and 8 bases stayed unmatched. Germline V gene data show CDR1 as MNHEY and CDR2 as SVGAGI. Primers included in the PCR were 60 Vbeta and 13 Jbeta primers. Profiling relied on immunoSEQ multiplex PCR, and the TCRdb table lists in-frame clones only, not all of them. The sample yields roughly 100,000 clones, more than 70% seen once. About this clone: Antigen specificity is unknown.

Sequences were obtained from PBMCs. This receptor was taken from a man between 35 and 55 years old in good health and CMV-seronegative. The chain joins TRBV6-5 to TRBJ1-3; 7 nucleotides match TRBD1. DNA of the CDR3: TGTGCCAGTCAGACAGGGCCCCGCTCTGGAAACACCATATATTTT. Translating it yields CASQTGPRSGNTIYF.